This T cell receptor (beta chain) was captured by sequencing in a study of blood T cell repertoires in COVID-19. The wider study: Researchers got acute and convalescent COVID-19 samples from the United States, Italy and Spain. Sources were T cells, B-cell-depleted T cells, or PBMCs; the material itself was cDNA or gDNA.

In the original analysis: Estimation of nucleated cell counts was performed using reference gene primer amplification. Data came from immunoSEQ multiplex PCR; TCRdb stores just in-frame clones and leaves some out. V and J calls and clone size come straight from that table; D and trimming were deduced from the DNA. In the table there are approximately 70,000 clones, approximately 79% of which are singletons. V lost 0 bases, J lost 2 bases, and 11 bases lay in between. This CDR3 has 16 amino acids. Germline V gene data show CDR1 as LGHNA and CDR2 as YSLEER. Sequenced sample: peripheral blood. The chain employs TRBV4-3 and TRBJ2-1; D is possibly TRBD2 (5 bases). The receptor comes from a woman of 80 years or more with active or convalescent COVID-19. The CDR3 sequence is CASSQELVGPYNEQFF. CDR3 in DNA: TGCGCCAGCAGCCAAGAACTAGTCGGTCCCTACAATGAGCAGTTCTTC.